One sample yielded the 9 T cell receptor beta chains listed below, sequenced in a study of T cells in Graves' hyperthyroidism and ophthalmopathy. Amplified TCR beta CDR3 regions came from RNA transcripts. TCR CDR3 underwent first-round RT-PCR with the HTBI primer set. A single record per CDR3 protein comes from TCRdb applying MiXCR to the multiplex PCR reads. There are about 560,000 distinct CDR3 sequences in the sample; approximately 15% occur only once, and about 18% lies in the top ten. What was sequenced was blood. The receptor source for this set is a woman aged 18-35 years with Graves' hyperthyroidism.

The rearrangement uses TRBV29-1 and TRBJ2-2, with 10 nucleotides matching TRBD2. The CDR3 runs to 15 residues. Trimming cost V 5 bases and J 0 bases; bases outside gene matches: 3. The germline CDR1 and CDR2 sequences are SQVTM and ANQGSEA. The CDR3 is CSVTAGGTNTGELFF. CDR3 coding DNA: TGCAGCGTTACAGCGGGGGGGACGAACACCGGGGAGCTGTTTTTT.

This clonotype was recorded a few times. This chain joins TRBV9 and TRBJ2-5; D is unresolved. Per germline, CDR1 SGDLS and CDR2 YYNGEE. V was cut by 0 bases and J by 2 bases, with 8 bases left in between. This CDR3 is 14 amino acids long. DNA for the CDR3: TGTGCCAGCAGCGTAGTAGGGCAACAAGAGACCCAGTACTTC. Its protein is CASSVVGQQETQYF.

Only a few counts were recorded for this clonotype. The chain employs TRBV6-2 or TRBV6-3 and TRBJ1-3; 7 positions agree with TRBD1. J lost 2 bases, V lost 7 bases, and 2 bases had no gene match. This CDR3 has 13 residues. Germline CDR1 and CDR2: MNHEY and SVGEGT. CDR3 loop: CASNTGAGNTIYF. Here the CDR3 DNA reads TGTGCCAGCAACACAGGGGCTGGAAACACCATATATTTT.

This clonotype was observed a handful of times. V usage is TRBV11-3 and J usage is TRBJ1-2, with 8 bases fitting TRBD1. This CDR3 spans 15 amino acids. V gave up 5 bases and J gave up 2 bases; unmatched junction bases: 7. The germline CDR1 and CDR2 sequences are SGHNT and YENEEA. This chain's CDR3 is CASSPIQGENYGYTF. In nucleotides, the CDR3 is TGTGCCAGCAGCCCCATACAGGGGGAAAACTATGGCTACACCTTC.

There are a few counts of this clonotype. CDR3 in amino acids: CASSPTGRGRGGELFF. DNA of the CDR3: TGTGCCAGCTCACCAACAGGGAGAGGAAGAGGCGGGGAGCTGTTTTTT. The J gene is TRBJ2-2, the V gene TRBV18, with a weak D call TRBD1 (6 bases). Trimming cost V 2 bases and J 7 bases, with 17 bases left between them. The CDR3 runs to 16 residues. Germline CDR1 is KGHSH and CDR2 is LQKENI.

The gene calls are TRBV20-1 and TRBJ2-7, with unresolved D. Germline V gene lookup returns CDR1 DFQATT and CDR2 SNEGSKA (reference sequence). This CDR3 has 11 residues. Trimming took off 7 bases at V and 6 bases at J, with 13 bases between the two ends. The CDR3 sequence is CSVSEWSEQYF. In DNA form, the CDR3 reads TGCAGTGTCTCTGAATGGTCCGAGCAGTACTTC.

The rearrangement joins TRBV6-2 or TRBV6-3 to TRBJ2-1; 10 nucleotides align to TRBD1. V gave up 7 bases and J gave up 10 bases; unmatched junction bases: 13. Germline CDR1 reads MNHEY; CDR2 reads SVGEGT. The CDR3 contains 15 residues. The chain's CDR3 is CASNRLGQGEKEQFF. The CDR3 DNA is TGTGCCAGCAATCGACTTGGACAGGGGGAGAAGGAGCAGTTCTTC.

There are a few counts of this clonotype. This rearrangement joins TRBV4-1 to TRBJ2-5; TRBD2 might be the D (6 bases). Trimming stripped 1 base from V and 1 base from J, with 10 bases between. Per germline, CDR1 MGHRA and CDR2 YSYEKL. The CDR3 consists of 15 residues. The CDR3 DNA reads TGCGCCAGCAGCCAAGGTGGGGGGACCCAAGAGACCCAGTACTTC. It yields the protein CASSQGGGTQETQYF.

This clonotype has a count of ten or more. The rearrangement uses TRBV11-3 and TRBJ2-2; 11 nucleotides line up with TRBD1. The germline gives CDR1 SGHNT, CDR2 YENEEA. The CDR3 has 14 amino acids. V trimming: 4 bases; J trimming: 6 bases; junction bases outside the gene matches: 1. The CDR3 sequence: CASSSGQGAGELFF. CDR3 bases: TGTGCCAGCAGCTCGGGACAGGGGGCCGGGGAGCTGTTTTTT.